This T cell receptor beta chain was retrieved from a study of T-cell reconstitution after alpha-beta-depleted transplantation in children. Study-level results: T-cell counts and diversity at one year post-transplant came mainly from newly produced T cells.

The CDR3 covers 15 residues. The V gene's germline CDR1 is MGHRA and CDR2 YSYEKL. The ends were cut back, 3 bases at V and 0 bases at J, with 12 bases in the middle. This clonotype has ten or more counts. Its antigen is unknown. Unique molecular identifiers featured in how the TCRbeta library was prepared. TCRdb redid the calling of the PCR reads with MiXCR, one entry per CDR3 protein. There are about 300,000 distinct CDR3 sequences in the sample; around 9.1% occur only once, and over 6% lies in the top ten. The sample was PBMCs, taken before TCRalphabeta/CD19-depleted stem cell transplant. This TCR was recovered from a boy in the first two years of life with acute myeloid leukemia, due to receive a stem cell transplant. This sequence joins TRBV4-1 and TRBJ2-7; the D is unclear. The CDR3 here is CASSQAGSSSYEQYF. The CDR3 coding sequence is TGCGCCAGCAGCCAGGCCGGGTCAAGCTCCTACGAGCAGTACTTC.